The next 32 T cell receptor beta chains were all read from a single sample in a study of blood T cell repertoires in COVID-19. Here immunoSEQ multiplex PCR was the method, and the copy in TCRdb shows in-frame clones only, minus some. The repertoire holds about 340,000 clones, about 89% seen once, with nearly 6.5% in the top ten. Sequencing was performed on peripheral blood. The receptors stem from a woman between 50 and 59 years old with COVID-19, enrolled during active disease.

The chain has TRBV6-5 and TRBJ1-1; possibly TRBD1 for D (6 bases). The CDR3 contains 15 residues. Trimming removed 6 bases from V and 2 bases from J, with 16 bases in between. Germline V lookup: CDR1 MNHEY, CDR2 SVGAGI. CDR3: CASREGHAINTEAFF. For the CDR3, the DNA is TGTGCCAGCAGAGAGGGACACGCCATCAACACTGAAGCTTTCTTT.

The chain links TRBV5-4 to TRBJ1-5; 9 positions agree with TRBD1. The ends lost 4 bases at V and 6 bases at J; junction bases unmatched: 5. The CDR3 runs to 14 residues. In germline, CDR1 is SGHNT, CDR2 YYREEE (reference sequence). CDR3 loop: CASSPGTGSQPQHF. The CDR3 bases are TGTGCCAGCAGCCCCGGGACAGGGTCTCAGCCCCAGCATTTT.

This sequence joins TRBV28 and TRBJ2-5, with 9 bases lining up with TRBD1. The germline V gene has CDR1 MDHEN and CDR2 SYDVKM. The CDR3 sequence is 14 residues long. V was pared by 9 bases and J by 4 bases, with 9 bases of the junction left unmatched. The CDR3 spells CASQGGQGGETQYF. CDR3 sequence (DNA): TGTGCCAGTCAGGGGGGACAGGGCGGAGAGACCCAGTACTTC. The variable domain in full, completed from reference TRBV28 and TRBJ2-5, reads DVKVTQSSRYLVKRTGEKVFLECVQDMDHENMFWYRQDPGLGLRLIYFSYDVKMKEKGDIPEGYSVSREKKERFSLILESASTNQTSMYLCASQGGQGGETQYFGPGTRLLVL.

The chain carries TRBV5-4 and TRBJ2-6; a possible D gene is TRBD2 (5 bases). The CDR3 has 16 amino acids. CDR1 is SGHNT and CDR2 is YYREEE in the germline V gene (reference sequence). Trimming removed 8 bases from V and 4 bases from J, with 19 bases in between. The CDR3 reads CASQRGTSGGANVLTF. The CDR3, as DNA: TGTGCCAGTCAACGAGGAACCAGCGGAGGGGCCAACGTCCTGACTTTC.

The V and J genes are TRBV12-5 and TRBJ1-4; 7 bases match TRBD1. The CDR3 has 15 residues. Trimming at V came to 7 bases and at J to 6 bases, leaving 11 bases not matched to a gene. Germline V gives CDR1 LGHNT, CDR2 FRNRAP. The CDR3 loop reads CASAPDLGGYEKLFF. In nucleotides, the CDR3 is TGTGCTAGTGCCCCTGACCTAGGGGGCTATGAAAAACTGTTTTTT.

The chain is built from TRBV7-6 and TRBJ2-7; 8 bases are shared with TRBD2. Germline CDR1 is SGHVS and CDR2 is FNYEAQ. The CDR3 is made up of 16 amino acids. Trimming removed 5 bases from V and 4 bases from J; junction bases left unmatched: 13. The CDR3 nucleotides are TGTGCCAGCAGCCCACCCTCGGGGGGGAAGCGATACGAGCAGTACTTC. Protein: CASSPPSGGKRYEQYF. Filled out from reference TRBV7-6 and TRBJ2-7, the complete variable domain reads GAGVSQSPRYKVTKRGQDVALRCDPISGHVSLYWYRQALGQGPEFLTYFNYEAQQDKSGLPNDRFSAERPEGSISTLTIQRTEQRDSAMYRCASSPPSGGKRYEQYFGPGTRLTVT.

V usage is TRBV18 and J usage is TRBJ2-6; D ambiguous. CDR3 length equals 15 residues. Germline V CDR1 and CDR2: KGHSH, LQKENI. V was shortened by 3 bases and J by 2 bases, with 8 bases between the two germline ends. Here the CDR3 reads CASSPSVPGANVLTF. The CDR3 nucleotides are TGTGCCAGCTCACCTTCAGTACCTGGGGCCAACGTCCTGACTTTC.

This chain links TRBV4-2 with TRBJ2-7; 9 nucleotides agree with TRBD2. The V and J ends lost 0 bases and 7 bases, in that order; junction bases with no gene match: 7. The CDR3 runs to 15 residues. Germline-derived CDR1 and CDR2 are LGHNA and YNFKEQ. CDR3: CASSQDLGLAREQYF. The CDR3 DNA reads as TGTGCCAGCAGCCAAGATTTGGGACTAGCAAGAGAGCAGTACTTC.

The chain uses TRBV9 and TRBJ1-1; a weak D match, TRBD1 (5 bases). Germline V gene sequence: CDR1 SGDLS, CDR2 YYNGEE. V was clipped by 0 bases and J by 5 bases, with 20 bases between them. This CDR3 has 17 residues. The CDR3 sequence: CASSVASGPSRGTEAFF. The CDR3 nucleotides are TGTGCCAGCAGCGTAGCATCAGGGCCGTCTAGGGGTACTGAAGCTTTCTTT.

The rearrangement joins TRBV6-6 to TRBJ1-1, with no clear D. Germline CDR1 is MNHNY and CDR2 is SVGAGI (reference sequence). This CDR3 comprises 16 residues. V was clipped by 2 bases and J by 8 bases, with 21 bases between them. The CDR3 is CASSYNYVLDLDEAFF. CDR3 sequence (DNA): TGTGCCAGCAGTTACAACTACGTACTGGATCTAGACGAAGCTTTCTTT.

This clone was detected only once. The V call is TRBV27, the J call TRBJ2-7; D not certain. V was trimmed by 5 bases and J by 5 bases, leaving 16 bases between them. Germline CDR1 and CDR2: MNHEY and SMNVEV (reference sequence). CDR3 length: 14 residues. The CDR3 DNA reads as TGTGCCAGCAGTCCCCCGGGTGAGCTCCACGAGCAGTACTTC. Its protein is CASSPPGELHEQYF.

The chain joins TRBV6-1 to TRBJ2-3; the match to TRBD2 covers 9 bases. Trimming cost V 2 bases and J 2 bases; bases outside gene matches: 11. The V gene's germline CDR1 is MNHNS and CDR2 SASEGT. The CDR3 is 18 residues long. The CDR3 DNA reads as TGTGCCAGCAGTGAAACCTATGGTCTAGCGGGGTACACAGATACGCAGTATTTT. This encodes CASSETYGLAGYTDTQYF.

The rearrangement joins TRBV12-3 or TRBV12-4 to TRBJ1-1; maybe TRBD1 (5 bases). This CDR3 is 13 amino acids long. Trimming removed 7 bases from V and 5 bases from J, with 14 bases in between. The CDR3 loop is CASIIGGGTEAFF. The CDR3 DNA reads TGTGCCAGCATTATCGGGGGTGGTACTGAAGCTTTCTTT.

The V gene is TRBV2, the J gene TRBJ1-6; 7 bases fit TRBD1. CDR3 length: 16 residues. The junction had 5 bases not matched to a gene; V was cut back by 6 bases and J by 0 bases. CDR1 is SNHLY and CDR2 is FYNNEI in the germline V gene. CDR3 in amino acids: CASSRGQVSYNSPLHF. CDR3 DNA: TGTGCCAGCAGCCGCGGACAGGTCTCCTATAATTCACCCCTCCACTTT.

The sample holds one count of this clone. The V and J genes are TRBV19 and TRBJ1-2; 10 bases fit TRBD1. The junction had 7 bases not matched to a gene; V was cut back by 8 bases and J by 4 bases. Germline CDR1 is LNHDA and CDR2 is SQIVND (reference sequence). The CDR3 contains 14 residues. The CDR3 DNA is TGTGCCAGTGCCCGACAGGGGGCGATCTATGGCTACACCTTC. This codes for CASARQGAIYGYTF.

The V gene is TRBV18, the J gene TRBJ1-1; no reliable D call. Germline V gene data show CDR1 as KGHSH and CDR2 as LQKENI. The CDR3 contains 15 residues. Deletions cut 3 bases from V and 1 base from J, with 12 bases between. The CDR3 here is CASSPGQATNTEAFF. The DNA for the CDR3 is TGTGCCAGCTCACCCGGCCAGGCTACGAACACTGAAGCTTTCTTT.

This chain links TRBV27 with TRBJ2-5; 11 bases align to TRBD1. The V gene's germline CDR1 is MNHEY and CDR2 SMNVEV (reference sequence). Trimming at V came to 6 bases and at J to 6 bases, leaving 12 bases not matched to a gene. The CDR3 is made up of 16 amino acids. The CDR3, as DNA: TGTGCCAGCAGCCCCGAGCGGACAGGGGGCACAAAGACCCAGTACTTC. The encoded protein is CASSPERTGGTKTQYF.

The J gene is TRBJ2-3, the V gene TRBV15, with 7 bases that match TRBD2. Per the germline V gene, CDR1 is LNHNV and CDR2 is YYDKDF (reference sequence). Trimming removed 1 base from V and 3 bases from J; junction bases left unmatched: 7. This CDR3 contains 16 residues. The CDR3: CATSRGASGRTDTQYF. CDR3 DNA sequence: TGTGCCACCAGCAGAGGGGCTAGCGGTAGGACAGATACGCAGTATTTT.

The chain uses TRBV19 and TRBJ2-7, with D maybe TRBD1 (6 bases). Germline assignment: CDR1 LNHDA and CDR2 SQIVND (reference sequence). The ends were cut back, 4 bases at V and 0 bases at J, with 10 bases in the middle. CDR3 length: 14 amino acids. CDR3 in DNA: TGTGCCAGTAGTACCGGGACACACTCCTACGAGCAGTACTTC. It codes for CASSTGTHSYEQYF.

J is TRBJ2-5 and V is TRBV5-1; 7 bases fit TRBD1. The germline CDR1 and CDR2 sequences are SGHRS and YFSETQ. The CDR3 runs 16 residues. After removal of 4 bases from V and 4 bases from J, the junction contained 13 bases not matched to a gene. The CDR3 spells CASSTIARGIGETQYF. The CDR3 bases are TGCGCCAGCAGCACTATTGCCAGGGGGATAGGAGAGACCCAGTACTTC.

This CDR3 reads CASSMGLAGSTDTQYF. CDR3 coding DNA: TGTGCCAGCAGCATGGGACTAGCGGGTAGCACAGATACGCAGTATTTT. The J gene is TRBJ2-3, the V gene TRBV7-2; 12 nucleotides line up with TRBD2. The CDR3 spans 16 residues. Germline CDR1 SGHTA, CDR2 FQGNSA. Trimming took 5 bases from V and 0 from J; bases not matched to a gene: 3.

This CDR3 reads CASSGGQSQRGPQHF. CDR3 bases: TGTGCCAGCAGTGGGGGACAGTCCCAACGGGGGCCCCAGCATTTT. The rearrangement links TRBV6-2 or TRBV6-3 to TRBJ1-5; 7 bases are a match to TRBD1. The CDR3 spans 15 residues. Germline V CDR1 and CDR2: MNHEY, SVGEGT. With V trimmed by 5 bases and J by 9 bases, 13 bases remained unmatched.

This rearrangement joins TRBV6-1 to TRBJ1-2; the D gene is possibly TRBD1 (6 bases). The germline V gene encodes CDR1 MNHNS and CDR2 SASEGT. V was pared by 2 bases and J by 5 bases, with 12 bases between. The CDR3 length is 14 residues. The CDR3 reads CASSESRGPYGYTF. The CDR3 DNA follows: TGTGCCAGCAGTGAAAGCAGGGGACCGTATGGCTACACCTTC.

V is TRBV19 and J is TRBJ2-7; TRBD2 matches at 10 bases. The CDR3 has 15 residues. The V and J ends lost 4 bases and 4 bases, in that order; junction bases with no gene match: 7. Germline CDR1 LNHDA, CDR2 SQIVND (reference sequence). CDR3 DNA: TGTGCCAGTAGTACCCAAGCGGGAGGGCGATACGAGCAGTACTTC. Protein product: CASSTQAGGRYEQYF.

The gene calls are TRBV10-1 and TRBJ2-1; the match to TRBD2 covers 8 bases. CDR3 length: 15 residues. Germline V gene data show CDR1 as WNHNN and CDR2 as SYGVQD (reference sequence). The trim removed 2 bases at V and 5 bases at J, leaving 5 bases unmatched. The DNA of the CDR3 is TGCGCCAGCAGTGAGGTACTAGCGGAAGACAATGAGCAGTTCTTC. It codes for CASSEVLAEDNEQFF.

CDR3 nucleotides: TGTGCCAGTAGTATGGGGGCTGGCACAGATACGCAGTATTTT. Amino acids: CASSMGAGTDTQYF. The rearrangement joins TRBV19 to TRBJ2-3, with D perhaps matching TRBD1 (6 bases). Germline CDR1 LNHDA, CDR2 SQIVND (reference sequence). The CDR3 is 14 residues long. Between the trimmed V and J ends, which lost 3 bases and 1 base, there was a span of 8 bases.

This chain links TRBV11-2 with TRBJ2-7; no reliable D call. Germline CDR1 is SGHAT and CDR2 is FQNNGV. The CDR3 has 12 residues. The V gene lost 5 bases and the J gene lost 3 bases, with 8 bases spanning the gap. This CDR3 reads CASSPTGYEQYF. CDR3 sequence (DNA): TGTGCCAGCAGCCCTACGGGCTACGAGCAGTACTTC.

V gene TRBV7-3 combines with J gene TRBJ1-1; D gene unclear. The length of the CDR3 is 13 residues. The germline gives CDR1 SGHTA, CDR2 FQGTGA. V was cut by 5 bases and J by 2 bases, with 9 bases left in between. The CDR3 bases are TGTGCCAGCAGCGCAACAAGAAACACTGAAGCTTTCTTT. The encoded protein is CASSATRNTEAFF.

The chain couples TRBV3-1 (or the pseudogene TRBV3-2) to TRBJ2-1; the match to TRBD1 covers 7 bases. This CDR3 region has 17 residues. Losses at the gene ends were 10 bases for V and 4 bases for J; bases not matched to a gene: 19. Per germline, CDR1 LGHDT and CDR2 YNNKEL (reference sequence). The DNA for the CDR3 is TGTGCCACCCGCGGCTCCGCCATCGCGACAGGGTACAATGAGCAGTTCTTC. It yields the protein CATRGSAIATGYNEQFF.

This chain uses TRBV6-6 with TRBJ1-2, with TRBD1 matching 12 bases. Looked up from germline, CDR1 is MNHNY and CDR2 is SVGAGI (reference sequence). J gave up 4 bases and V 5 bases, and 5 bases lay outside the gene matches. The CDR3 is made up of 15 amino acids. The CDR3 spells CASSEGTGGTYGYTF. The CDR3 coding sequence is TGTGCCAGCAGTGAGGGGACAGGGGGCACCTATGGCTACACCTTC.

The chain links TRBV4-2 to TRBJ1-6, with TRBD1 identical over 7 bases. The V gene's germline CDR1 is LGHNA and CDR2 YNFKEQ. The CDR3 totals 15 residues. Unmatched junction bases numbered 2, after V lost 1 base and J lost 5 bases. CDR3 nucleotides: TGTGCCAGCAGCCAAGGGGGACAGAATAATTCACCCCTCCACTTT. Its translation is CASSQGGQNNSPLHF.

The CDR3 region is CSVEENRGVGYTF. As DNA, the CDR3 is TGCAGCGTTGAAGAAAACAGGGGGGTGGGCTACACCTTC. This chain connects TRBV29-1 to TRBJ1-2, with 8 nucleotides matching TRBD1. The ends lost 0 bases at V and 8 bases at J; junction bases unmatched: 5. This CDR3 region has 13 residues. Germline values: CDR1 SQVTM, CDR2 ANQGSEA.